A selection of T cell receptor beta chains follows, all from one sample in a study of regulatory T cells in long-lasting Graves disease. TCRdb re-analysed the multiplex PCR reads in MiXCR, keeping a single row per CDR3 protein. The sample yields about 470,000 distinct CDR3 sequences, about 15% seen once. In addition, the sample was reused for a study of T cells in Graves' hyperthyroidism and ophthalmopathy.

The sequencing here drew on peripheral blood mononuclear cells (PBMCs), taken at new diagnosis, from a patient treated with antithyroid drugs. These receptors came from a woman aged 30 to 39 with Graves disease. The CDR3 runs from the conserved cysteine through the conserved F or W. Each record gives: V gene, J gene, D gene, clone size, CDR3 protein, CDR3 DNA. D genes are given only for firm matches. Expanded clones are given a class, and other clones once, few, many or no size at all.

TRBV11-3	TRBJ2-7	NA	few	CASSLDFGGRNYEQYF	TGTGCCAGCAGCTTAGATTTCGGGGGACGAAACTACGAGCAGTACTTC
TRBV20-1	TRBJ2-3	NA	many	CSASYSGVLTDTQYF	TGCAGTGCTTCCTACTCGGGGGTCCTGACAGATACGCAGTATTTT
TRBV6-5	TRBJ2-1	TRBD2	NA	CASSYSSLAGGRADGQFF	TGTGCCAGCAGTTACTCTTCTTTAGCGGGAGGGCGGGCAGATGGGCAGTTCTTC
TRBV9	TRBJ2-3	TRBD2	many	CASSGVSGSTTDTQYF	TGTGCCAGCAGCGGCGTGAGCGGGAGCACCACAGATACGCAGTATTTT
TRBV3-1	TRBJ1-3	TRBD1	many	CASSQSTGLSGNTIYF	TGTGCCAGCAGCCAATCGACAGGGCTCTCTGGAAACACCATATATTTT
TRBV5-1	TRBJ2-2	TRBD2	NA	CASSLDLAGDTGELFF	TGCGCCAGCAGCTTGGACCTAGCGGGAGACACCGGGGAGCTGTTTTTT
TRBV12-3/TRBV12-4	TRBJ2-7	NA	many	CASSSMTPGEQYF	TGTGCCAGCAGTAGCATGACACCAGGCGAGCAGTACTTC
TRBV6-2/TRBV6-3	TRBJ2-1	NA	NA	CASSYRLGASNEQFF	TGTGCCAGCAGTTACCGGCTAGGAGCATCCAATGAGCAGTTCTTC
TRBV20-1	TRBJ2-1	TRBD2	many	CSARDMWAGGWNEQFF	TGCAGTGCTAGAGATATGTGGGCGGGAGGGTGGAATGAGCAGTTCTTC
TRBV7-8	TRBJ2-3	TRBD2	few	CASSRAGYTDTQYF	TGTGCCAGCAGCCGAGCGGGATACACAGATACGCAGTATTTT
TRBV18	TRBJ2-2	NA	few	CASSGRDTPRTGELFF	TGTGCCAGCTCAGGCCGGGACACCCCGAGGACCGGGGAGCTGTTTTTT
TRBV4-2	TRBJ2-5	NA	many	CASSQATSSRETQYF	TGTGCCAGCAGCCAAGCGACTAGTTCCCGGGAGACCCAGTACTTC
TRBV30	TRBJ2-3	NA	many	CAWSGRDTQYF	TGTGCCTGGAGCGGGCGGGATACGCAGTATTTT
TRBV20-1	TRBJ1-5	NA	NA	CSAREPRGPQPQHF	TGCAGTGCTAGGGAACCCAGGGGTCCTCAGCCCCAGCATTTT
TRBV20-1	TRBJ1-2	TRBD1	NA	CSASSGQGMSGYTF	TGCAGTGCTAGTTCGGGACAGGGTATGTCTGGCTACACCTTC
TRBV4-1	TRBJ2-7	NA	NA	CASSQDRERPGQQYF	TGCGCCAGCAGCCAAGACAGGGAGAGGCCCGGGCAGCAGTACTTC
TRBV24-1	TRBJ2-1	NA	many	CATSEYRENYNEQFF	TGTGCCACCAGTGAATACCGGGAGAACTACAATGAGCAGTTCTTC
TRBV19	TRBJ2-2	TRBD2	NA	CASSGPGTTNTGELFF	TGTGCCAGTAGTGGGCCCGGGACTACTAACACCGGGGAGCTGTTTTTT
TRBV6-5	TRBJ2-1	TRBD2	NA	CASSFDSVGLAGYEQFF	TGTGCCAGCAGTTTCGACTCAGTGGGACTAGCGGGATATGAGCAGTTCTTC
TRBV20-1	TRBJ2-7	TRBD1	many	CSAPGTENSYEQYF	TGCAGTGCTCCGGGGACAGAAAATTCCTACGAGCAGTACTTC
TRBV9	TRBJ2-7	TRBD1	many	CASSPQGQPTYEQYF	TGTGCCAGCAGCCCCCAGGGACAGCCAACCTACGAGCAGTACTTC
TRBV25-1	TRBJ1-1	NA	many	CASSEWRIDSYTEAFF	TGTGCCAGCAGTGAATGGCGTATAGACAGTTACACTGAAGCTTTCTTT
TRBV6-1	TRBJ2-7	NA	few	CASSPYGREYEQYF	TGTGCCAGCAGTCCCTATGGCAGAGAATACGAGCAGTACTTC
TRBV5-1	TRBJ2-1	TRBD2	NA	CASSFGGGSLHEQFF	TGCGCCAGCAGCTTCGGTGGCGGGAGTCTCCATGAGCAGTTCTTC
TRBV20-1	TRBJ2-7	TRBD2	NA	CSAIGLTSGYEQYF	TGCAGTGCTATAGGGCTGACTAGCGGGTACGAGCAGTACTTC
TRBV27	TRBJ2-7	NA	many	CASSDRTVGSHEQYF	TGTGCCAGCAGTGACAGGACAGTTGGAAGCCACGAGCAGTACTTC
TRBV12-3/TRBV12-4	TRBJ2-7	NA	many	CASTRDTHSYEQYF	TGTGCCAGCACCCGGGACACCCATTCCTACGAGCAGTACTTC
TRBV5-1	TRBJ2-5	TRBD2	NA	CASSLERLAGAIQETRYF	TGCGCCAGCAGCTTGGAGCGACTAGCGGGAGCTATCCAAGAGACCCGGTACTTC
TRBV2	TRBJ2-5	NA	many	CASRYIDETQYF	TGTGCCAGCAGGTACATAGATGAGACCCAGTACTTC
TRBV11-2	TRBJ2-1	TRBD2	NA	CASSRASGTYNEQFF	TGTGCCAGCAGCAGGGCTAGCGGGACTTACAATGAGCAGTTCTTC
TRBV20-1	TRBJ2-1	TRBD2	many	CSVWGSGRYEQFF	TGCAGTGTCTGGGGTAGCGGGAGATACGAGCAGTTCTTC
TRBV6-1	TRBJ2-5	TRBD1	many	CASNDRGFAKETQYF	TGTGCCAGCAACGACAGGGGGTTTGCGAAAGAGACCCAGTACTTC
TRBV28	TRBJ2-7	TRBD1	many	CASSSDRAGEQYF	TGTGCCAGCAGCTCGGACAGGGCTGGGGAGCAGTACTTC
TRBV20-1	TRBJ1-2	TRBD1	many	CSARVGGGQGYGYTF	TGCAGTGCTAGAGTCGGAGGGGGCCAGGGCTATGGCTACACCTTC
TRBV6-2/TRBV6-3	TRBJ2-1	NA	NA	CASRRRDWDEQFF	TGTGCCAGCAGGCGAAGGGACTGGGATGAGCAGTTCTTC
TRBV28	TRBJ1-5	NA	many	CASSYLSNQPQHF	TGTGCCAGCAGCTACCTTAGCAATCAGCCCCAGCATTTT
TRBV2	TRBJ1-1	NA	many	CASRGAPIMNTEAFF	TGTGCCAGCAGGGGCGCCCCGATCATGAACACTGAAGCTTTCTTT
TRBV25-1	TRBJ1-6	TRBD1	few	CASSPTIFRDRENSPLHF	TGTGCCAGCAGTCCTACCATTTTCCGGGACAGGGAAAATTCACCCCTCCACTTT
TRBV12-3/TRBV12-4	TRBJ2-7	TRBD2	NA	CASSLGTLAGGTYEQYF	TGTGCCAGCAGTTTAGGGACTCTAGCGGGAGGCACCTACGAGCAGTACTTC
TRBV4-1	TRBJ1-2	NA	few	CASSVEGRVPYGYTF	TGCGCCAGCAGCGTGGAGGGCCGGGTCCCTTATGGCTACACCTTC
TRBV28	TRBJ2-3	NA	many	CASSFRWGFEVWGTDTQYF	TGTGCCAGCAGTTTTCGTTGGGGGTTTGAGGTTTGGGGCACAGATACGCAGTATTTT
TRBV18	TRBJ1-3	NA	many	CASSPTETNSGNTIYF	TGTGCCAGCTCACCAACTGAGACAAACTCTGGAAACACCATATATTTT
TRBV11-2	TRBJ2-3	TRBD1	many	CASSLRHPGQGRTDTQYF	TGTGCCAGCAGCTTAAGGCACCCGGGACAGGGAAGGACAGATACGCAGTATTTT
TRBV28	TRBJ2-7	NA	many	CASNSRSYEQYF	TGTGCCAGCAATTCTCGGTCCTACGAGCAGTACTTC
TRBV6-1	TRBJ2-7	NA	few	CASRGGPNYEQYF	TGTGCCAGCAGAGGGGGACCGAACTACGAGCAGTACTTC
TRBV9	TRBJ2-3	TRBD2	NA	CASSVAGLAGVGRTDTQYF	TGTGCCAGCAGCGTAGCGGGACTAGCGGGAGTGGGTCGCACAGATACGCAGTATTTT
TRBV9	TRBJ1-1	NA	many	CASSVDGGHGRMNTEAFF	TGTGCCAGCAGCGTAGACGGGGGACACGGACGAATGAACACTGAAGCTTTCTTT
TRBV4-1	TRBJ2-3	NA	NA	CASSQGIWDNTQYF	TGCGCCAGCAGCCAAGGGATTTGGGACAATACGCAGTATTTT
TRBV15	TRBJ2-1	NA	NA	CATSLTGYNEQFF	TGTGCCACCAGCCTCACAGGATACAATGAGCAGTTCTTC
TRBV9	TRBJ2-3	NA	NA	CASSSGPHTDTQYF	TGTGCCAGCTCCAGCGGGCCGCACACAGATACGCAGTATTTT
TRBV11-2	TRBJ2-3	NA	many	CASSLDPNTQYF	TGTGCCAGCAGCTTAGATCCGAATACGCAGTATTTT